The present TCR beta chain was sequenced within a study of shared clonotypes between healthy human individuals (dated by TCRdb to the early 2020s). Some background on the complete study: Three men and a couple of women, aged 18 to 49 years, made up the cohort. To estimate repertoire size and how much clonotypes are shared between individuals, the study performed deep sequencing of blood TCR repertoires from a handful of healthy adults. Different laboratories and diverse techniques were used to prepare libraries and sequence TCR repertoires, to increase sequencing depth and limit assay-specific biases. Per donor, leukapheresis produced somewhere between about 0.8 and 9 billion PBMCs.

Using the deep immunoSEQ assay, multiplex PCR amplified TCR CDR3 regions from genomic DNA. For each cell subset, the extracted genomic DNA was distributed evenly across all wells of several immunoSEQ 96-well plates, and each plate served as one replicate. For unsorted PBMC, 250 to 350 ng of genomic DNA, equivalent to roughly 30,000 T cell genomes, went into each replicate PCR. Genomic DNA from unsorted PBMC was sequenced over ten immunoSEQ deep assay plates. Purified libraries were measured with a Qubit 3.0 fluorometer, size-checked on a Bioanalyzer 2100, and measured again with the KAPA Library Quantification kit. Each immunoSEQ 96-well plate was sequenced on its own single-read 150-cycle Illumina NextSeq 550 flow cell. As for how the authors treated the data: Because only junctional sequences without quality scores were contained in the immunoSEQ output, filtering matching that applied to full-length reads could not be performed. Sequences were annotated with PyIR, a Python wrapper for IgBLAST v1.9, and V/J genes and CDR3 were assigned using IMGT germline references. Any read was removed if the V/J assignment was weak (E-value above 1e-6), the CDR3 was missing, or the read contained stop codons, out-of-frame junctions, or ambiguous translated residues. V3J clonotypes were defined as sequences sharing an identical inferred V gene, J gene, and CDR3 amino acid sequence. Percentage overlap between repertoires was calculated by dividing the number of shared unique clonotypes by the size of the smaller repertoire. Three approaches were used to assess repertoire richness: RTK rarefaction, the Chao1 estimator, and Recon v2.1 estimates of unobserved clonotypes. TCRdb carries this immuneACCESS record with in-frame sequences only. Its versions omit some clonotypes, under half of them owing to an unresolved V gene in the studies checked, with the rest unexplained. For V, J and clone size, that table is used; D and trimming come from the DNA. The sample table holds about 460,000 clones, of which approximately 71% were seen once. About 12% of the sample lies in the top ten.

With regard to this clone: The antigen this receptor binds is unknown. An end of the junction differs from the germline gene, which may be a read error.

Donors were healthy HIV-negative adults with no recently reported acute infections or vaccinations. Every donor was a Caucasian adult living in Nashville, Tennessee, USA. In the unsorted samples, roughly 90 million PBMCs were counted, and genomic DNA was extracted using the QIAamp DNA Blood Mini kit. After blood collection by leukapheresis, PBMCs were isolated using Ficoll-Histopaque density gradient centrifugation and then cryopreserved in the vapor phase of liquid nitrogen. What the authors observed across the whole study: Sampling was restricted to blood, and TCR repertoires in tissue are likely to differ from TCR repertoires in blood. The genetic and exposure-history diversity represented was limited by the small number of donors. Based on pairwise subsampling, the degree of clonotype sharing among donors was expected to be affected by sequencing depth.

Via the germline V gene (reference sequence), CDR1 is SEHNR and CDR2 FQNEAQ. Inclusive of the bounding cysteine and phenylalanine, the CDR3 is 13 residues long. The read is trimmed to its CDR3 DNA, 39 bases read in frame from base 1. The specimen was PBMCs. The clonotype was recovered from a woman between 40 and 55 years old in good health. Some clones in this sample may be carry-over from other donors' samples. Here the chain combines TRBV7-9 and TRBJ2-7; the D segment cannot be called with confidence. The CDR3 is CGSSSGPRDEQYF. The nucleotide sequence reads TGTGGCAGCAGCTCCGGCCCCCGCGACGAGCAGTACTTC.